This is a list of T cell receptor beta chains from one sample in a study of a mutant IDH1 vaccine in newly diagnosed glioma. Clones were read by immunoSEQ multiplex PCR, and TCRdb kept only the in-frame ones, dropping some. The top ten clones hold about 3% of a sample with tens of thousands of clones, 80% to 90% of them seen once. The specimen was PBMCs, collected from a glioma patient treated with radiotherapy, temozolomide or both. All receptors come from a man younger than 45 with glioma. The conserved cysteine and the conserved F or W are not part of the CDR3 here. D genes are given only for firm matches.

cdr3_length	v_call	d_call	j_call	cdr3_aa
13	TRBV5-6	.	TRBJ1-4	ASSSRRVSGLKLF
15	TRBV2	TRBD1	TRBJ2-7	ASSAGQGSFNPYEQY
14	TRBV28	.	TRBJ1-5	ASLPLVTGRNQPQH
10	TRBV11-2	.	TRBJ2-3	ASSLHTDTQY
12	TRBV5-1	.	TRBJ2-2	ASRPRQTTGELF
15	TRBV7-8	.	TRBJ1-5	ASSPDPARASNQPQH
13	TRBV6-6	.	TRBJ2-5	ASSYTHRQEETQY
14	TRBV28	.	TRBJ1-6	ASRMIEALRGEALH
15	TRBV14	TRBD1	TRBJ1-1	ASSESPGTGYPTEAF
9	TRBV28	.	TRBJ2-1	ASTVYNEQF
10	TRBV6-5	.	TRBJ1-2	ASSRGGYGYT
12	TRBV27	TRBD1	TRBJ2-3	ASSLDRATDTQY
12	TRBV5-1	.	TRBJ2-7	ASSLRRDTYEQY
13	TRBV9	TRBD1	TRBJ1-6	ASSAGTGDNSPLH
16	TRBV11-2	.	TRBJ1-5	ASSLSAGLSFSNQPQH
11	TRBV12-5	.	TRBJ1-4	ASGTDFNEKLF
12	TRBV7-9	.	TRBJ1-5	ASSLDRHNQPQH
13	TRBV7-2	.	TRBJ1-6	ASSFGTVEFSPLH
12	TRBV5-1	TRBD1	TRBJ2-7	ASSHGQGFSEQY
14	TRBV19	.	TRBJ2-1	ASSMASRVHHNEQF
14	TRBV7-8	TRBD2	TRBJ2-5	ASSLEAGWLQETQY
13	TRBV4-2	.	TRBJ1-4	ASSQDGQREEKLF
13	TRBV6-5	TRBD2	TRBJ2-5	ASSSPGLARETQY
11	TRBV13	TRBD2	TRBJ2-7	ASSGTSVNEQY
11	TRBV29-1	.	TRBJ1-2	SVGRGQGQSYT
14	TRBV6-4	TRBD1	TRBJ1-1	ASSDGPGTGNTEAF
17	TRBV7-6	.	TRBJ1-6	ASSLLGRGGLEAYSPLH
12	TRBV9	.	TRBJ1-2	ASSVLGLRDGYT
12	TRBV6-6	TRBD2	TRBJ2-7	ASSIAGPPYEQY
11	TRBV7-9	.	TRBJ1-2	ASSLTPGYGYT
12	TRBV5-6	.	TRBJ1-1	ASSGTLGVTEAF
14	TRBV7-9	.	TRBJ1-1	ASSLDVGALNTEAF
15	TRBV18	TRBD1	TRBJ2-7	ASSPFGTGTKPYEQY
14	TRBV25-1	TRBD1	TRBJ2-6	ASSGQGAAGANVLT
13	TRBV19	.	TRBJ1-4	ASSVDRDFYEKLF
13	TRBV13	.	TRBJ1-6	ASSLRDSYNSPLH
13	TRBV5-1	.	TRBJ2-1	ASSRGDSSYNEQF
12	TRBV19	.	TRBJ1-1	ASSIGRGNTEAF
11	TRBV6-5	.	TRBJ1-1	ASSYSRNTEAF
10	TRBV7-9	.	TRBJ1-5	ASSLGVQPQH
9	TRBV5-8	.	TRBJ1-1	ASSLGLTAF
12	TRBV4-1	TRBD1	TRBJ2-3	ATRLDRSTDTQY